A selection of T cell receptor beta chains follows, all from one sample in a study of cytomegalovirus exposure and HLA in healthy donors. Sequencing was performed with immunoSEQ multiplex PCR; in TCRdb, only in-frame clones are kept and a portion is missing. The sample lists 150,000 or so clones; roughly 85% were seen once. Sequencing was done on a sample of PBMCs. These receptors came from a male donor in good health and CMV-seronegative. Each CDR3 is given with its conserved first and last residue. D genes are given only for firm matches.

v_call,j_call,d_call,cdr3_nt,cdr3_aa
TRBV12-5,TRBJ1-2,NA,TGTGCTAGTGGTTTGGGACATAACTATGGCTACACCTTC,CASGLGHNYGYTF
TRBV7-3,TRBJ1-2,NA,TGTGCCAGCAGCCCGCCCGGGGCTAACTATGGCTACACCTTC,CASSPPGANYGYTF
TRBV5-1,TRBJ2-1,TRBD1,TGCGCCAGCAGCCCGACAGGGGGCGAAGTCGTTGAGCAGTTCTTC,CASSPTGGEVVEQFF
TRBV2,TRBJ2-3,TRBD2,TGTGCCAGCAGTGAATTGCGGGAGGCCACAGATACGCAGTATTTT,CASSELREATDTQYF
TRBV4-3,TRBJ2-7,TRBD2,TGCGCCAGCAGCCAAGATAGCGGGAGGGCCGTCGAGCAGTACTTC,CASSQDSGRAVEQYF
TRBV5-1,TRBJ2-1,TRBD1,TGCGCCAGCAGCTTGGGCGGGACAGGGAACGAGCAGTTCTTC,CASSLGGTGNEQFF
TRBV7-2,TRBJ2-5,TRBD2,TGTGCCAGCAGCTTAAGCGGGGGGGCGGCGGAGACCCAGTACTTC,CASSLSGGAAETQYF
TRBV4-2,TRBJ1-2,TRBD1,TGTGCCAGCAGCCAAGGGGGACAGCCGAACTATGGCTACACCTTC,CASSQGGQPNYGYTF
TRBV30,TRBJ1-1,TRBD1,TGTGCCTGGAGCCAGGGGGTGAACACTGAAGCTTTCTTT,CAWSQGVNTEAFF
TRBV21-1,TRBJ2-7,NA,TGTGCCAGCAGGGGGGGGGTACGCTTAGTTTCTCGCTACGAGCAGTACTTC,CASRGGVRLVSRYEQYF
TRBV6-5,TRBJ2-1,TRBD2,TGTGCCAGCAGCCGAGGACTAGCGGGACGCAATGAGCAGTTCTTC,CASSRGLAGRNEQFF
TRBV7-2,TRBJ2-7,TRBD2,TGTGCCAGCAGCTTAATGGTAGCGGGCTACGACGAGCAGTACTTC,CASSLMVAGYDEQYF